The T cell receptor (beta chain) under discussion was sequenced for a study of long-term antiretroviral therapy in people with HIV. Whole-study results and caveats: Controls showed broader CDR3 length ranges than did the HIV repertoires. Across all time points, the repertoire was dominated by clones that expanded before ART. Data on ART adherence, viral resistance or therapy changes were unavailable.

This was the immunoSEQ v3.0 assay at survey level. Sequencing aimed to cover about 40,000-55,000 T-cell genomes per sample. Some clones are missing from TCRdb's copy, which holds only in-frame ones; the method was immunoSEQ multiplex PCR. This sample yields tens of thousands of clones, of which around four fifths are seen a single time; 12% belongs to the top ten. Details on this clone: Its antigen is unknown.

Specimen: unsorted PBMCs, collected 1.6 years after starting antiretroviral therapy. The clonotype comes from a man aged 35-49 years with HIV.

For the CDR3, the DNA is TGCGCCAGCAGCTTGGTTGGGACAGGGAGGAACGGGGAGCTGTTTTTT. Amino acid sequence: CASSLVGTGRNGELFF. This chain joins TRBV5-1 and TRBJ2-2; 9 bases align to TRBD1. This CDR3 spans 16 amino acids. Germline V gene sequence: CDR1 SGHRS, CDR2 YFSETQ. The V gene end was trimmed by 0 bases and the J gene end by 7 bases; junction bases not matched to a gene: 7.